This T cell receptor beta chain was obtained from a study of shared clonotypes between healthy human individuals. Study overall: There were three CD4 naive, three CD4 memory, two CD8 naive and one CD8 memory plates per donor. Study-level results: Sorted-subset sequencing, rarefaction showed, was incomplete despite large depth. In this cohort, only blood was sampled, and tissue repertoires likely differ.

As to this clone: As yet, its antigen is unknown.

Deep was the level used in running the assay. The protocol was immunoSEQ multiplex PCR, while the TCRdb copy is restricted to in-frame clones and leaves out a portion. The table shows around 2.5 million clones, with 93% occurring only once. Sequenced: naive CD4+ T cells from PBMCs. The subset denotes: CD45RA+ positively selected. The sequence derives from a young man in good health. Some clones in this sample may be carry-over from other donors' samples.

The CDR3 DNA reads TGTGCCAGCAGTGTGGTCTGGGGAGGAGGTGGAAACACCATATATTTT. It yields the protein CASSVVWGGGGNTIYF. The chain uses TRBV6-1 and TRBJ1-3, with D unclear. The germline V gene has CDR1 MNHNS and CDR2 SASEGT. The CDR3 is made up of 16 amino acids. The V and J ends lost 4 bases and 3 bases respectively, with 16 bases between them.